This record concerns one T cell receptor (beta chain) sequence. Its specific antigen is unknown. Per-nucleotide qualities are absent, and no much larger clonotype sits a single base away. Receptor libraries were prepared by the immunoSEQ multiplex PCR assay. The source is immuneACCESS, and TCRdb retained only in-frame sequences with V and J called. Part of the clones is not carried over; for the studies checked, unresolved V genes explain less than half of this, and the remainder is unexplained. This sample has 70,000 or so clones in its table, and roughly 92% of those were observed once. Jointly, the top ten make up around 2% of the sample. This sample is part of a study of T cell changes during pregnancy in multiple sclerosis (dated by TCRdb to between 2019 and 2020). As for the study more broadly: The study looked at changes in the T cell repertoire across pregnancy in women with multiple sclerosis.

As encoded in the germline V gene, CDR1 is SGHNT while CDR2 is YENEEA. Its CDR3 holds 14 amino acids, cysteine through phenylalanine. Only the CDR3 DNA stays, 42 bases, in frame from base 1. V loses 8 bases of germline sequence and J loses 5 bases, and the interval between the two ends is 17 bases. This sample comprised peripheral blood, obtained in the third trimester of pregnancy. The chain is encoded by TRBV11-3 joined to TRBJ2-3; a tentative D call is TRBD2 (6 bases match). This TCR came from a female donor in good health, enrolled as a control in a pregnancy study. The nucleotide sequence reads as follows: TGTGCCAGCGGGAATGGGGGGAGCGGAGATACGCAGTATTTT. Its amino acids are CASGNGGSGDTQYF. The full variable domain, completed from the reference TRBV11-3 and TRBJ2-3 proteins outside the CDR3, reads EAGVVQSPRYKIIEKKQPVAFWCNPISGHNTLYWYLQNLGQGPELLIRYENEEAVDDSQLPKDRFSAERLKGVDSTLKIQPAELGDSAVYLCASGNGGSGDTQYFGPGTRLTVL.